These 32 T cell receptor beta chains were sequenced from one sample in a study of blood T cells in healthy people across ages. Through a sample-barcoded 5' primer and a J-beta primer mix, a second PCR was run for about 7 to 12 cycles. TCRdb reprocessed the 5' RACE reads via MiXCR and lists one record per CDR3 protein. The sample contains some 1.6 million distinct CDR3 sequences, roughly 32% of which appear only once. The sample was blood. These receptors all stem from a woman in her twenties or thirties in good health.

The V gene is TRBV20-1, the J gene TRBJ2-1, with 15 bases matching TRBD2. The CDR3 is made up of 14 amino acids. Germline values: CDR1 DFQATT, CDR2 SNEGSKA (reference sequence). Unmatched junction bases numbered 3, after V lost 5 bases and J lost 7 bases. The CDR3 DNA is TGCAGTGCTGAGGGACTAGCGGGAGGAAATGAGCAGTTCTTC. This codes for CSAEGLAGGNEQFF.

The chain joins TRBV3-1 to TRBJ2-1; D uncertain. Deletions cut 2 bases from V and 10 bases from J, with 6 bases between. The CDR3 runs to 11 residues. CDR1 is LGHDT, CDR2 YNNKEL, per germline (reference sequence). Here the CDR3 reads CASSQMEEQFF. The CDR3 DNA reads TGTGCCAGCAGCCAAATGGAGGAGCAGTTCTTC.

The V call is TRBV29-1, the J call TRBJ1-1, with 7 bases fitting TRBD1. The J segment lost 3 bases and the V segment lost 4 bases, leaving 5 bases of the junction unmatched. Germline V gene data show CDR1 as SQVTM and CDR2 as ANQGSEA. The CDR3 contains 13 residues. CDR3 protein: CSVATGMDTEAFF. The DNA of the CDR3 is TGCAGCGTTGCGACAGGGATGGACACTGAAGCTTTCTTT.

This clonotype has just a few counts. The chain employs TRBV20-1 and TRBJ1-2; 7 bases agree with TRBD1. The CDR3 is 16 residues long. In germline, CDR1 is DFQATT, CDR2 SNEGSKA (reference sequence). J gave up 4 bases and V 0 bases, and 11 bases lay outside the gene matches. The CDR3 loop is CSARDFVNRGSYGYTF. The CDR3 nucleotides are TGCAGTGCTAGAGATTTCGTGAACAGGGGTAGCTATGGCTACACCTTC.

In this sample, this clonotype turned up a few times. CDR3 in amino acids: CASSFESTGDGYTF. CDR3 bases: TGTGCCAGCAGCTTCGAAAGTACGGGGGATGGCTACACCTTC. The J gene is TRBJ1-2, the V gene TRBV7-9; a possible D gene is TRBD1 (5 bases). V lost 3 bases, J lost 6 bases, and 14 bases lay in between. This CDR3 has 14 amino acids. Germline lookup yields CDR1 SEHNR and CDR2 FQNEAQ (reference sequence).

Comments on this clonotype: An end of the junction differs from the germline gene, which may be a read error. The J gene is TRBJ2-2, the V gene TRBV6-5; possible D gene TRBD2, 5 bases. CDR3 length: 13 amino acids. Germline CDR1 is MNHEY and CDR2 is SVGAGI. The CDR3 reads CASVGPMVGELFF. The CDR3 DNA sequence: TGTGCCAGCGTCGGCCCCATGGTCGGGGAGTTGTTTTTT.

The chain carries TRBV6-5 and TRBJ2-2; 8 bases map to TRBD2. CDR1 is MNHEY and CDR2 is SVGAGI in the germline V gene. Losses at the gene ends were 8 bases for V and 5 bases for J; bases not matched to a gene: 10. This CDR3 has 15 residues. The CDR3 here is CASSGAGAGTGELFF. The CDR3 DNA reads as TGTGCCAGCTCGGGAGCGGGAGCGGGAACCGGGGAGCTGTTTTTT.

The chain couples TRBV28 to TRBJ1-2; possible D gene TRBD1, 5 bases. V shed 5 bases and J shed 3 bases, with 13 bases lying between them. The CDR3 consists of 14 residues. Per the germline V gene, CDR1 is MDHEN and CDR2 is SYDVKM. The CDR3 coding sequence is TGTGCCAGCAGTCCCACCGGGGCTGACTATGGCTACACCTTC. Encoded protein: CASSPTGADYGYTF.

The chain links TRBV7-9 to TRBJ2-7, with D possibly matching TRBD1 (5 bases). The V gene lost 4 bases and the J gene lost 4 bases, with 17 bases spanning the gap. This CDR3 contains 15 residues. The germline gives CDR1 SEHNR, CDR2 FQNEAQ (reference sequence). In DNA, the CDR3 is TGTGCCAGCAGCTCCAGGACAAGTATTCTATACGAGCAGTACTTC. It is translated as CASSSRTSILYEQYF.

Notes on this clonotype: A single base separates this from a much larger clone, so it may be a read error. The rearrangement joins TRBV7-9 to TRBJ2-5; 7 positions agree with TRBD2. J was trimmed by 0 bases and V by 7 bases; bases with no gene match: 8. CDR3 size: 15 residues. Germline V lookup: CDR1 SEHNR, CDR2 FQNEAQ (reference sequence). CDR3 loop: CASNLVGGNQETQYF. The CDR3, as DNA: TGTGCCAGCAACTTGGTGGGAGGGAACCAAGAGACCCAGTACTTC.

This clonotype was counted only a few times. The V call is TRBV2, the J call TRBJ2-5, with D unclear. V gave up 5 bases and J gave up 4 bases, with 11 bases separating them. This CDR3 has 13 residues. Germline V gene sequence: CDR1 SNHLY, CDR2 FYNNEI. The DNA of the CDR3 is TGTGCCAGCAGTTATAACGAAGGAGAGACCCAGTACTTC. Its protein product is CASSYNEGETQYF.

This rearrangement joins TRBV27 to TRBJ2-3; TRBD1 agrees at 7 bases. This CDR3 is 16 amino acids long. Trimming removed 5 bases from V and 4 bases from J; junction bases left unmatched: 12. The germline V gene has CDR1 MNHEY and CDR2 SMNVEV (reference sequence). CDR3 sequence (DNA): TGTGCCAGCAGTGAACAAGGACAGGCGCTCGCAGATACGCAGTATTTT. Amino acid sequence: CASSEQGQALADTQYF.

CDR3 DNA: TGCAGTGCTAGCGCGCGGGAGGTCCTCGATGATACGCAGTATTTT. Translated, it gives CSASAREVLDDTQYF. The V and J genes are TRBV20-1 and TRBJ2-3; the match to TRBD2 covers 8 bases. The length of the CDR3 is 15 residues. Germline values: CDR1 DFQATT, CDR2 SNEGSKA (reference sequence). With V trimmed by 3 bases and J by 6 bases, 11 bases remained unmatched.

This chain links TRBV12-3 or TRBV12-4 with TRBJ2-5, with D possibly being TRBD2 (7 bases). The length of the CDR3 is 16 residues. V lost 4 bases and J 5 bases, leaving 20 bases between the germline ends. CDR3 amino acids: CASSSRAQGGRETQYF. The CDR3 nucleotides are TGTGCCAGCAGTTCCCGAGCACAGGGAGGGCGGGAGACCCAGTACTTC.

CDR3 region: CASSFGGGAREQYF. Here the CDR3 DNA reads TGCGCCAGCAGCTTCGGCGGGGGGGCTCGAGAGCAGTACTTC. The chain recombines TRBV5-1 with TRBJ2-4, with TRBD2 matching 9 bases. Trimming removed 2 bases from V and 13 bases from J; junction bases left unmatched: 10. CDR1 is SGHRS, CDR2 YFSETQ, per germline. CDR3 length equals 14 residues.

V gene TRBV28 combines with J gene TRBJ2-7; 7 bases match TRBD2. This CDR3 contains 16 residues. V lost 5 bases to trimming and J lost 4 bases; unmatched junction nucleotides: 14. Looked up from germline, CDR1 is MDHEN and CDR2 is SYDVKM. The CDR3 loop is CASSPQGGEGRYEQYF. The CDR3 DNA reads TGTGCCAGCAGTCCTCAGGGAGGGGAGGGCCGTTACGAGCAGTACTTC.

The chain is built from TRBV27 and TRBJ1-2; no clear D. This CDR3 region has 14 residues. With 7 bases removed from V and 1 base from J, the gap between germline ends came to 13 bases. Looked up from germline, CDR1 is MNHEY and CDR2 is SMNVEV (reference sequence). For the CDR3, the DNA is TGTGCCAGCACTTCCTTCTCCGGTAACTATGGCTACACCTTC. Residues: CASTSFSGNYGYTF.

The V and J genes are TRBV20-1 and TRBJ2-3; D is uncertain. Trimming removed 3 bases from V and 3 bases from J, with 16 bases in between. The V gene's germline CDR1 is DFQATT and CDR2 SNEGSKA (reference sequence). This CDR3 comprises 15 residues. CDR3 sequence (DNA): TGCAGTGCTAGTGCTCCGTGGTCGTCGACAGATACGCAGTATTTT. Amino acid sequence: CSASAPWSSTDTQYF.

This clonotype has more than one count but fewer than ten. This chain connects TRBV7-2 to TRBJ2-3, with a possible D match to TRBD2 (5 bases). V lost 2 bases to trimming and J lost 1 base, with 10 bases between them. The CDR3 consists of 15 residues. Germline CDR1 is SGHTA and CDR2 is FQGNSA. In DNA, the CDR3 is TGTGCCAGCAGCTTATTTCCAGCGGGCACAGATACGCAGTATTTT. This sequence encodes CASSLFPAGTDTQYF.

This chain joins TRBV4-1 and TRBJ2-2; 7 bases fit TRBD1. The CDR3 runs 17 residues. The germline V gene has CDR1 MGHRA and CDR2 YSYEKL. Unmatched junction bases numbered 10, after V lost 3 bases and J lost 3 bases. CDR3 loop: CASSQGERGLDTGELFF. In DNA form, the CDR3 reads TGCGCCAGCAGCCAGGGAGAAAGGGGGCTGGACACCGGGGAGCTGTTTTTT.

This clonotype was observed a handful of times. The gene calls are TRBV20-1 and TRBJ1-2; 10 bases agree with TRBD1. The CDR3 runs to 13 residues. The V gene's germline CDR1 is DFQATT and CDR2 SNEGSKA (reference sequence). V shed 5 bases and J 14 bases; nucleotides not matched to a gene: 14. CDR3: CSAAGWDRGPQTF. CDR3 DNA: TGCAGTGCTGCGGGTTGGGACAGGGGCCCTCAAACCTTC.

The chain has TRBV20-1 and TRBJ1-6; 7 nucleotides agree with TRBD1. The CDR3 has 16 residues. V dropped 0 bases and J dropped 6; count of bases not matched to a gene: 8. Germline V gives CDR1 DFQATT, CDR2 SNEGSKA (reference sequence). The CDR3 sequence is CSARDLRGDPNSPLHF. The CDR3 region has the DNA TGCAGTGCTAGAGATCTCAGGGGGGACCCTAATTCACCCCTCCACTTT.

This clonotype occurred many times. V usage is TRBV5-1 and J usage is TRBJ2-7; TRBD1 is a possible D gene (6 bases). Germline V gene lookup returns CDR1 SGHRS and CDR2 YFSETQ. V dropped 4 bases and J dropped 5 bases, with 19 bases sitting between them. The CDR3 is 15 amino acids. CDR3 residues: CASSPSTGLDDEQYF. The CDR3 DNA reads TGCGCCAGCAGCCCCTCGACAGGTTTGGATGACGAGCAGTACTTC.

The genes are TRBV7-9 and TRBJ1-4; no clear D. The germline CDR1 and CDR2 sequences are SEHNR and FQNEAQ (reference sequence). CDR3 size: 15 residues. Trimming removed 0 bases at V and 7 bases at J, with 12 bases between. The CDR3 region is CASSLATGRSEKLFF. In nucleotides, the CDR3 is TGTGCCAGCAGCTTAGCGACCGGGCGGAGTGAAAAACTGTTTTTT.

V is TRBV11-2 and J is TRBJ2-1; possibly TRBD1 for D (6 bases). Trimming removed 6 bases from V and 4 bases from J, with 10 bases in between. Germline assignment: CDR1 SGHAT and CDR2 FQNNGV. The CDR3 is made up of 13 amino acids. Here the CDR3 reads CASRRDNYNEQFF. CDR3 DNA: TGTGCCAGCAGACGGGACAATTACAATGAGCAGTTCTTC. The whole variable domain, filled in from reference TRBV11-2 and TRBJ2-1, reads EAGVAQSPRYKIIEKRQSVAFWCNPISGHATLYWYQQILGQGPKLLIQFQNNGVVDDSQLPKDRFSAERLKGVDSTLKIQPAKLEDSAVYLCASRRDNYNEQFFGPGTRLTVL.

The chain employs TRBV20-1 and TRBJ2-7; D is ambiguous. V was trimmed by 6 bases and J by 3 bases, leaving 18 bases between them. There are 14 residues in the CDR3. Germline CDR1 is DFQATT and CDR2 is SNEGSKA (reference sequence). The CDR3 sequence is CSAETHDGNYEQYF. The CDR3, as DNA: TGCAGTGCCGAAACCCATGACGGAAACTACGAGCAGTACTTC.

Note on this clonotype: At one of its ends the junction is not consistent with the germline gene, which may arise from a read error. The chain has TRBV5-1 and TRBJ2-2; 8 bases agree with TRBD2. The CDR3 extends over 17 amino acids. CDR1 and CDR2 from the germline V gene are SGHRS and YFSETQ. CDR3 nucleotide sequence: TGCTCCAGCAGCTTGGTGCCAACGGGAGGGCCGGCCGGGGAGCTGTTTTTT. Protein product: CSSSLVPTGGPAGELFF. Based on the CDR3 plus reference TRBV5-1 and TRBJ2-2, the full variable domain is KAGVTQTPRYLIKTRGQQVTLSCSPISGHRSVSWYQQTPGQGLQFLFEYFSETQRNKGNFPGRFSGRQFSNSRSEMNVSTLELGDSALYLCSSSLVPTGGPAGELFFGEGSRLTVL.

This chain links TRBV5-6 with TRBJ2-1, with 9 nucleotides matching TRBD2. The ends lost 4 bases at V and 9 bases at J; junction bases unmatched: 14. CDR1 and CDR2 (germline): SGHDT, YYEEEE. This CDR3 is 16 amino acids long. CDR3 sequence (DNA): TGTGCCAGCAGCCGAAGAAGCCTTAGCGGGAGTGGTGAGCAGTTCTTC. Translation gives CASSRRSLSGSGEQFF.

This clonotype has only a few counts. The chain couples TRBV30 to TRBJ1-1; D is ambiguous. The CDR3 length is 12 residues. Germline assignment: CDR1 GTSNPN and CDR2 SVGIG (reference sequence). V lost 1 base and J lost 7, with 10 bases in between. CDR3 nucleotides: TGTGCCTGGAGTGCTAGTCCGGGTGAAGCTTTCTTT. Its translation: CAWSASPGEAFF.

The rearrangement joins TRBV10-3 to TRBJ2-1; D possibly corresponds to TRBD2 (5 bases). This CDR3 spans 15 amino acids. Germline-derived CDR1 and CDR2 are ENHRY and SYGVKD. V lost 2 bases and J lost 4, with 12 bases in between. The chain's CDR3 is CAISEGLGGYNEQFF. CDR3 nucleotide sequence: TGTGCCATCAGTGAGGGACTGGGTGGGTACAATGAGCAGTTCTTC.

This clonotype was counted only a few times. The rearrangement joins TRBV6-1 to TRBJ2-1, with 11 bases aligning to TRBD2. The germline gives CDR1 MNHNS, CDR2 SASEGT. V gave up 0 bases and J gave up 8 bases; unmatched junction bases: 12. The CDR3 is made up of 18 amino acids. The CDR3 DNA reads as TGTGCCAGCAGTGAAGCGACTAGCGGGGAGCTCCTTGTTGATGAGCAGTTCTTC. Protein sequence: CASSEATSGELLVDEQFF.

CDR3 bases: TGTGCCAGCGCTGGAGAAGGTTCACCCCTCCACTTT. Its protein is CASAGEGSPLHF. The chain combines TRBV7-9 with TRBJ1-6; D gene uncertain. V was trimmed by 8 bases and J by 9 bases, leaving 11 bases between them. The CDR3 runs to 12 residues. CDR1 SEHNR and CDR2 FQNEAQ come from the germline V gene (reference sequence). The full variable domain, in which reference TRBV7-9 and TRBJ1-6 provide the parts outside the CDR3, is DTGVSQNPRHKITKRGQNVTFRCDPISEHNRLYWYRQTLGQGPEFLTYFQNEAQLEKSRLLSDRFSAERPKGSFSTLEIQRTEQGDSAMYLCASAGEGSPLHFGNGTRLTVT.